The subject of this entry is one T cell receptor beta chain. Its antigen is currently not known. There are no base qualities to consult, and no much larger clone falls within one base. This entry belongs to a study of control samples from healthy donors and cancer patients (dated by TCRdb to about 2020). From the cysteine through the phenylalanine, the CDR3 covers 14 amino acids. CDR3 DNA only is kept here, 42 bases in frame from base 1. Trimming takes 7 bases from V and 5 bases from J, and the germline ends sit 18 bases apart. CDR1 and CDR2, per the germline V gene, are SGDLS and YYNGEE. Library construction relied on the immunoSEQ multiplex PCR assay. The source is immuneACCESS, and TCRdb retained only in-frame sequences with V and J called. Part of the clones is not carried over; for the studies checked, unresolved V genes explain less than half of this, and the remainder is unexplained. The sample table records approximately 90,000 clones; 70% to 90% of these occur just once. Less than 2.5% of the sample is in the top ten clones.

Sequenced input: blood. The sequence derives from a woman in her thirties or forties in good health. This chain joins TRBV9 to TRBJ1-1; TRBD1 could be the D gene, as 6 bases match. The DNA sequence reads TGTGCCAGCTCCGTAACAGGGTTTGGAACTGAAGCTTTCTTT. It translates to CASSVTGFGTEAFF.